The entry below gives a single T cell receptor beta chain sequence along with its context. This sample was included in a study of blood T cell repertoires in COVID-19. Using immunoSEQ multiplex PCR, the repertoire was profiled, and TCRdb retains in-frame clones only, with some absent. The sample carries roughly 70,000 clones, 70% to 90% recorded once. Sample: peripheral blood. This TCR came from a human donor in a cohort sampled during active COVID-19.

CDR3 sequence reads: CASNKISGELFF. The DNA for the CDR3 is TGTGCCAGCAACAAAATATCCGGGGAGCTGTTTTTT. The chain employs TRBV28 and TRBJ2-2, with D hard to call. Trimming shortened V by 7 bases and J by 6 bases, and 9 bases separated the two germline ends. Looked up from germline, CDR1 is MDHEN and CDR2 is SYDVKM. This CDR3 is 12 amino acids long.